This T cell receptor (beta chain) was documented in a study of T-cell memory formation after mild COVID-19. Study-level background: Clusters were largely donor specific.

Findings and caveats of the study: Clones that contracted from day 15 to 85 had balanced CD4/CD8; later expanders were CD4+ biased. There were some responding clones in pre-infection memory, which suggested that cross-reactive memory had joined.

V shed 4 bases and J shed 4 bases, with 10 bases lying between them. There are 13 residues in the CDR3. Germline-derived CDR1 and CDR2 are LGHNA and YSLEER. Via MiXCR, TCRdb re-called the 5' RACE reads, giving one row per CDR3 protein. The sample has roughly 250,000 distinct CDR3 sequences, 16% seen once. This clonotype was counted ten times or more. The antigen is undetermined. This receptor was taken from a man younger than 35 who had mild COVID-19 (a few samples of this study predate the infection). Cell type and time point are not known. The specimen was PBMCs or a T cell subset sorted from them (not recorded which). The chain recombines TRBV4-3 with TRBJ1-2, with D possibly matching TRBD1 (6 bases). This CDR3 is CASSPTGSYGYTF. The CDR3 bases are TGCGCCAGCAGCCCCACAGGGAGCTATGGCTACACCTTC.